This entry describes one T cell receptor beta chain. The germline gives CDR1 SGHTA, CDR2 FQGNSA. This CDR3 has 16 residues. Trimming cost V 5 bases and J 5 bases; bases outside gene matches: 12. The data were obtained in a study of T cells after yellow fever vaccination. Each CDR3 protein is one row after TCRdb ran MiXCR on the 5' RACE reads. The sample has roughly 330,000 distinct CDR3 sequences; 4% are singletons. This clonotype originated in a man in his late teens or twenties who received the YFV17D yellow fever vaccine. The chain recombines TRBV7-2 with TRBJ2-5; 9 bases map to TRBD2. This sample comprised PBMCs, obtained 5 days after the yellow fever booster vaccination. The chain's CDR3 is CASSPRQRGVWETQYF. In nucleotides, the CDR3 is TGTGCCAGCAGCCCCCGGCAGCGGGGGGTGTGGGAGACCCAGTACTTC.